This T cell receptor beta chain was profiled in a study of blood T cell repertoires in COVID-19. V lost 1 base, J lost 0 bases, and 20 bases stayed unmatched. Looked up from germline, CDR1 is GTSNPN and CDR2 is SVGIG (reference sequence). The CDR3 length is 20 residues. Under the authors' procedure: Scientists estimated how many nucleated cells there were by amplifying reference gene primers. TCRdb's copy holds only in-frame clones and misses some; the assay was immunoSEQ multiplex PCR. That table furnishes V, J and clone size, whereas the DNA furnished D and trimming. Of 120,000 or so clones in the sample, around 89% were seen once.

Sequencing was carried out using peripheral blood. This receptor was taken from a human donor in a cohort sampled during active COVID-19. The chain links TRBV30 to TRBJ2-7, with 8 bases identical to TRBD1. Here the CDR3 DNA reads TGTGCCTGGAGTGGAGGTTCGATCCAGGGGGCTTTTTGGAGCTCCTACGAGCAGTACTTC. It yields the protein CAWSGGSIQGAFWSSYEQYF.